These T cell receptor beta chains were read from a single sample in a study of blood T cell repertoires in COVID-19. The method was immunoSEQ multiplex PCR; TCRdb's version includes in-frame clones alone and lacks a portion of them. The sample holds around 400,000 clones, roughly 86% seen once. Sequencing was carried out using peripheral blood. These receptors were obtained from a woman aged 55-70 years with COVID-19, enrolled during active disease. The CDR3 runs from the conserved cysteine through the conserved F or W.

>TRBV27|TRBJ1-5
CASRKRGVNQPQHF
>TRBV30|TRBJ1-6
CAWSVSPYNSPLHF
>TRBV6-9|TRBJ2-1
CASSKKTGGGYNEQFF
>TRBV9|TRBJ2-2
CASSRATGNTGELFF
>TRBV5-1|TRBJ2-7
CASSTLAGSYEQYF
>TRBV11-2|TRBJ2-7
CASSLVSTGSYEQYF
>TRBV11-3|TRBJ2-2
CASSPQQGNTGELFF
>TRBV5-1|TRBJ2-7
CASSLTGDGEQYF
>TRBV7-3|TRBJ2-3
CASSPRDTDTQYF
>TRBV5-1|TRBJ2-7
CASSFGGGRTYEQYF
>TRBV13|TRBJ1-1
CASSFQGRGTEAFF
>TRBV24-1|TRBJ2-3
CATSYTRGTDTQYF
>TRBV3-1/TRBV3-2|TRBJ2-2
CASSQVTGELFF
>TRBV6-5|TRBJ2-1
CASSYWGGGSNEQFF
>TRBV19|TRBJ1-2
CASSIEQFYGYTF
>TRBV6-1|TRBJ1-5
CASSESQGRNQPQHF
>TRBV18|TRBJ1-2
CASSNREGLIGYTF
>TRBV4-1|TRBJ1-2
CASSQVAGVQTF
>TRBV19|TRBJ1-2
CASSMWKGVDGYTF
>TRBV3-1/TRBV3-2|TRBJ2-7
CASSQLTSGGTYEQYF
>TRBV9|TRBJ2-2
CASSVDIGAGKSGELFF
>TRBV6-5|TRBJ2-7
CASSYPSGGINEQYF
>TRBV6-5|TRBJ2-1
CASSPKGGAPNEQFF
>TRBV18|TRBJ1-1
CASSSSGSNLAGTEAFF
>TRBV6-5|TRBJ2-3
CASSYRASGYTDTQYF
>TRBV4-1|TRBJ1-4
CASSRGGRGEKLFF
>TRBV9|TRBJ2-3
CASSPGGTRGDTQYF
>TRBV6-1|TRBJ2-5
CASSEALRTGYQETQYF
>TRBV5-4|TRBJ2-6
CASSRSGGISGANVLTF
>TRBV7-9|TRBJ2-1
CASSLAVGGYDDEQFF
>TRBV6-2/TRBV6-3|TRBJ1-2
CASSWGTFYGYTF
>TRBV7-6|TRBJ2-3
CASSLRTSGLGTDTQYF
>TRBV10-1|TRBJ1-1
CASSHGTAEAFF
>TRBV2|TRBJ2-5
CASSATSPETQYF
>TRBV19|TRBJ1-2
CASRTQGTHYGYTF
>TRBV2|TRBJ1-2
CASRIQGFLNGYTF
>TRBV27|TRBJ2-5
CASSSSTGGETQYF
>TRBV19|TRBJ1-3
CASRVAGAGNTIYF
>TRBV5-1|TRBJ2-1
CASSLLAGGDNEQFF
>TRBV7-3|TRBJ1-2
CASSLGPRGEGNYGYTF
>TRBV6-1|TRBJ1-3
CASSEALGNTIYF
>TRBV13|TRBJ2-1
CASSPGEAGAEGNEQFF